Described below is a single TCR beta chain sequence and its context. Its antigen remains unknown. Only in-frame clones appear in the TCRdb table, and some are missing; sequencing was by immunoSEQ multiplex PCR. This sample has about 65,000 clones, with around 83% found just once. Trimming shortened V by 3 bases and J by 3 bases, and 9 bases separated the two germline ends. The CDR3 covers 13 residues. The germline V gene encodes CDR1 ENHRY and CDR2 SYGVKD. Specified time point: week 23, last vaccination. Every vaccination contained 300 ug of the mutant IDH1 20-mer peptide and was paired with topical imiquimod. New WHO grade 3 or 4 astrocytomas that were IDH1-mutant and ATRX-lost had been found in donors. This specimen belongs to a study of a mutant IDH1 vaccine in newly diagnosed glioma. Study-wide background: Eight vaccine injections were given to patients in weeks 1, 3, 5, 7, 11, 15, 19 and 23. First vaccine doses came 4-6 weeks after radiotherapy alone, or with temozolomide cycles. Therapy received beforehand was radiotherapy, temozolomide, or both, with most patients given both.

The clonotype comes from a man aged 25-45 years with glioma. The sequenced sample was PBMCs, obtained from a glioma patient whose treatment included an IDH1 peptide vaccine. V gene TRBV10-3 combines with J gene TRBJ2-7; TRBD2 is a possible D gene (5 bases). This chain's CDR3 is CAISEGSRYEQYF. CDR3 bases: TGTGCCATCAGTGAAGGGAGCCGCTACGAGCAGTACTTC.